This T cell receptor (beta chain) was retrieved from a study of T-cell reconstitution after alpha-beta-depleted transplantation in children. This clonotype has only a few counts. A library of TCRbeta sequences, prepared with unique molecular identifiers, was generated. Using its own MiXCR run on the PCR reads, TCRdb lists one record per CDR3 protein. The sample contains about 540,000 distinct CDR3 sequences, 15% to 20% of which appear only once. This TCR was sampled from a human donor who donated a stem cell graft to a child with acute lymphoblastic leukemia. This sample comprised PBMCs from the stem cell graft donor, obtained from the stem cell graft.

The CDR3 coding sequence is TGTGCCAGCACCTTACTCGGGTCGGGGGGCAACACCGGGGAGCTGTTTTTT. This translates into CASTLLGSGGNTGELFF. The chain recombines TRBV12-3 or TRBV12-4 with TRBJ2-2; possibly TRBD2 for D (7 bases). The CDR3 sequence is 17 residues long. V lost 7 bases to trimming and J lost 2 bases, with 20 bases between them.